The 24 T cell receptor beta chains in this list originate from one sample, sequenced in a study of control samples from healthy donors and cancer patients. Clones were sequenced by immunoSEQ multiplex PCR, and TCRdb holds only the in-frame ones, with some missing. Of about 170,000 clones listed, around 93% were seen once; the top ten hold about 4%. Sequenced: blood. These TCRs come from a woman aged 55 to 70 in good health.

V is TRBV9 and J is TRBJ2-2; D may match TRBD1 or TRBD2 (6 bases each). The V end lost 4 bases, the J end lost 0 bases, and 13 bases lay between the germline ends. This CDR3 spans 16 amino acids. CDR1 and CDR2 from the germline V gene are SGDLS and YYNGEE. CDR3 sequence reads: CASSLSRGANTGELFF. Written as DNA, the CDR3 is TGTGCCAGCAGCCTTAGTAGGGGGGCGAACACCGGGGAGCTGTTTTTT.

The V gene is TRBV19, the J gene TRBJ1-2; D may be TRBD1 (5 bases). The V gene's germline CDR1 is LNHDA and CDR2 SQIVND (reference sequence). The CDR3 totals 15 residues. The V end lost 2 bases, the J end lost 1 base, and 11 bases lay between the germline ends. The CDR3 loop is CASSIYPGLNYGYTF. CDR3 sequence (DNA): TGTGCCAGTAGTATATATCCGGGACTTAACTATGGCTACACCTTC.

V and J are TRBV6-2 or TRBV6-3 and TRBJ1-5; the D is unclear. Trimming stripped 0 bases from V and 7 bases from J, with 7 bases between. The CDR3 spans 13 residues. Germline V gives CDR1 MNHEY, CDR2 SVGEGT. The CDR3 loop is CASSYSFAQPQHF. The CDR3 DNA is TGTGCCAGCAGTTACTCCTTTGCCCAGCCCCAGCATTTT.

The chain uses TRBV27 and TRBJ1-5; the D gene is possibly TRBD1 (5 bases). The CDR3 covers 15 residues. Per the germline V gene, CDR1 is MNHEY and CDR2 is SMNVEV (reference sequence). The V end lost 6 bases, the J end lost 6 bases, and 18 bases lay between the germline ends. CDR3 sequence (DNA): TGTGCCAGCAGGTCTTCCGGGGGTGGGATTCAGCCCCAGCATTTT. Translating gives CASRSSGGGIQPQHF.

CDR3 region: CASSSPGLFGYTF. CDR3 nucleotide sequence: TGTGCCAGCAGTTCCCCAGGGTTGTTTGGCTACACCTTC. The rearrangement joins TRBV6-5 to TRBJ1-2; perhaps TRBD1 as D (5 bases). Trimming removed 4 bases from V and 7 bases from J, with 13 bases in between. The CDR3 sequence is 13 residues long. The germline gives CDR1 MNHEY, CDR2 SVGAGI.

V and J are TRBV30 and TRBJ1-2, with 9 nucleotides matching TRBD1. Trimming removed 3 bases from V and 6 bases from J; junction bases left unmatched: 8. The CDR3 is made up of 14 amino acids. Per the germline V gene, CDR1 is GTSNPN and CDR2 is SVGIG (reference sequence). The CDR3 region is CAWRVGQGIHGYTF. The DNA of the CDR3 is TGTGCCTGGAGGGTGGGACAGGGAATTCATGGCTACACCTTC.

This chain joins TRBV3-1 (or the pseudogene TRBV3-2) and TRBJ2-2, with TRBD2 identical over 9 bases. CDR1 and CDR2 (germline): LGHDT, YNNKEL (reference sequence). This CDR3 region has 14 residues. V dropped 4 bases and J dropped 6; count of bases not matched to a gene: 3. CDR3 region: CASSPSGGSGELFF. As DNA, the CDR3 is TGTGCCAGCAGCCCGAGCGGGGGGTCCGGGGAGCTGTTTTTT.

This chain joins TRBV6-5 and TRBJ1-4; D unclear. Germline V gene sequence: CDR1 MNHEY, CDR2 SVGAGI. V was pared by 0 bases and J by 8 bases, with 7 bases between. This CDR3 is 13 amino acids long. CDR3 loop: CASSYSVREKLFF. DNA of the CDR3: TGTGCCAGCAGTTACTCGGTTCGCGAAAAACTGTTTTTT.

The chain couples TRBV5-1 to TRBJ1-2; D gene ambiguous. The length of the CDR3 is 14 residues. Trimming cost V 2 bases and J 4 bases, with 12 bases left between them. Per the germline V gene, CDR1 is SGHRS and CDR2 is YFSETQ. The CDR3 nucleotides read TGCGCCAGCAGCTTATTAGGAGAACGCTATGGCTACACCTTC. Its protein product is CASSLLGERYGYTF.

The chain employs TRBV30 and TRBJ2-7, with 12 nucleotides matching TRBD2. The germline CDR1 and CDR2 sequences are GTSNPN and SVGIG (reference sequence). With V trimmed by 3 bases and J by 2 bases, 5 bases remained unmatched. The CDR3 is made up of 15 amino acids. The CDR3 loop reads CAWRQTSGGPYEQYF. The CDR3 region has the DNA TGTGCCTGGAGACAAACTAGCGGGGGGCCCTACGAGCAGTACTTC.

The rearrangement uses TRBV15 and TRBJ2-3, with D possibly matching TRBD1 (6 bases). Trimming took 1 base from V and 2 from J, leaving 16 bases between them. CDR1 LNHNV and CDR2 YYDKDF come from the germline V gene (reference sequence). The CDR3 sequence is 17 residues long. The CDR3 is CATSRVGENRDTDTQYF. Here the CDR3 DNA reads TGTGCCACCAGCAGAGTGGGGGAGAACAGGGACACAGATACGCAGTATTTT. Complete variable domain (other parts from reference TRBV15 and TRBJ2-3): DAMVIQNPRYQVTQFGKPVTLSCSQTLNHNVMYWYQQKSSQAPKLLFHYYDKDFNNEADTPDNFQSRRPNTSFCFLDIRSPGLGDTAMYLCATSRVGENRDTDTQYFGPGTRLTVL.

The genes are TRBV9 and TRBJ2-2; D is unresolved. V was trimmed by 0 bases and J by 1 base, leaving 4 bases between them. Germline assignment: CDR1 SGDLS and CDR2 YYNGEE. The CDR3 runs to 14 residues. In DNA, the CDR3 is TGTGCCAGCAGCGTAGGGGTGAACACCGGGGAGCTGTTTTTT. This codes for CASSVGVNTGELFF.

The chain has TRBV7-2 and TRBJ1-1; D not resolved. Germline CDR1 SGHTA, CDR2 FQGNSA. This CDR3 has 15 residues. Trimming left V 1 base short and J 6 bases short, with 15 bases between. The CDR3 reads CASSLVPFMFAEAFF. CDR3 sequence (DNA): TGTGCCAGCAGCTTAGTACCATTTATGTTCGCTGAAGCTTTCTTT.

V and J are TRBV6-5 and TRBJ2-7; 11 positions match TRBD1. The CDR3 consists of 15 residues. Looked up from germline, CDR1 is MNHEY and CDR2 is SVGAGI. The V segment lost 5 bases and the J segment 4 bases; nucleotides outside the gene matches: 7. The CDR3 spells CASSKPGQGGYEQYF. The CDR3 bases are TGTGCCAGCAGTAAACCGGGACAGGGGGGGTACGAGCAGTACTTC.

The V and J genes are TRBV6-2 or TRBV6-3 and TRBJ1-2; 10 positions agree with TRBD1. The CDR3 runs to 14 residues. Germline V gives CDR1 MNHEY, CDR2 SVGEGT. V gave up 5 bases and J gave up 4 bases; unmatched junction bases: 4. The CDR3 is CASSRTGGFYGYTF. DNA of the CDR3: TGTGCCAGCAGTCGGACAGGGGGTTTCTATGGCTACACCTTC.

Judged by abundance, this clone is medium-sized (0.01 to 0.1%). The V call is TRBV29-1, the J call TRBJ2-7, with D perhaps TRBD1 (6 bases). The CDR3 runs 13 residues. V gave up 8 bases and J gave up 2 bases, with 16 bases separating them. Germline lookup yields CDR1 SQVTM and CDR2 ANQGSEA. The CDR3 spells CSPGTSLPYEQYF. In nucleotides, the CDR3 is TGCAGCCCCGGGACATCCTTACCCTACGAGCAGTACTTC.

The V gene is TRBV3-1 (or the pseudogene TRBV3-2), the J gene TRBJ1-6; possibly TRBD1 for D (5 bases). CDR3 length equals 16 residues. Germline V gene lookup returns CDR1 LGHDT and CDR2 YNNKEL (reference sequence). Deletions cut 4 bases from V and 0 bases from J, with 10 bases between. The CDR3 sequence: CASSRGAYSYNSPLHF. The CDR3 DNA is TGTGCCAGCAGCCGAGGGGCGTACTCCTATAATTCACCCCTCCACTTT.

The CDR3 spells CASIKRGASGAANTGELFF. CDR3 DNA: TGTGCCAGTATCAAAAGGGGGGCTAGCGGGGCCGCGAACACCGGGGAGCTGTTTTTT. The rearrangement links TRBV19 to TRBJ2-2, with TRBD2 identical over 9 bases. Germline V gene data show CDR1 as LNHDA and CDR2 as SQIVND (reference sequence). Trimming cost V 7 bases and J 0 bases; bases outside gene matches: 15. CDR3 length: 19 residues.

The chain combines TRBV5-4 with TRBJ2-3; D unresolved. The CDR3 has 15 residues. From germline, CDR1 is SGHNT and CDR2 YYREEE (reference sequence). The V end was cut by 4 bases, the J end by 4 bases, with 16 bases between. The CDR3: CASSPPEGIPDTQYF. CDR3 nucleotide sequence: TGTGCCAGCAGCCCCCCGGAAGGCATCCCAGATACGCAGTATTTT.

V usage is TRBV11-2 and J usage is TRBJ2-7; unclear D gene. From germline, CDR1 is SGHAT and CDR2 FQNNGV. The CDR3 totals 12 residues. The V end lost 5 bases, the J end lost 6 bases, and 11 bases lay between the germline ends. CDR3 amino acids: CASSNIGGEQYF. The CDR3, as DNA: TGTGCCAGCAGCAATATAGGTGGCGAGCAGTACTTC.

This chain uses TRBV4-1 with TRBJ1-2; 7 bases are a match to TRBD1. J lost 3 bases, V lost 2 bases, and 6 bases had no gene match. CDR3 length: 15 amino acids. Looked up from germline, CDR1 is MGHRA and CDR2 is YSYEKL. The CDR3 DNA follows: TGCGCCAGCAGCCAAACAACCGGACAGGACTATGGCTACACCTTC. It codes for CASSQTTGQDYGYTF.

The chain links TRBV7-7 to TRBJ1-1; possibly TRBD1 for D (5 bases). Trimming took off 5 bases at V and 10 bases at J, with 20 bases between the two ends. The CDR3 loop spans 14 amino acids. Germline V lookup: CDR1 SSHAT, CDR2 FNYEAQ (reference sequence). CDR3 DNA sequence: TGTGCCAGCAGCCCACAACGAGGGGACTTAGTAGCTTTCTTT. This encodes CASSPQRGDLVAFF.

V gene TRBV15 combines with J gene TRBJ2-4, with D perhaps matching TRBD2 (6 bases). CDR1 and CDR2 from the germline V gene are LNHNV and YYDKDF (reference sequence). This CDR3 is built from 18 residues. Trimming cost V 0 bases and J 1 base, with 16 bases left between them. The CDR3 coding sequence is TGTGCCACCAGCAGAGATGGTCGGAGCGGGTCGGCCAAAAACATTCAGTACTTC. This gives the protein CATSRDGRSGSAKNIQYF.

The V and J genes are TRBV7-2 and TRBJ1-3, with D unclear. The length of the CDR3 is 16 residues. V lost 1 base and J lost 0, with 10 bases in between. Germline values: CDR1 SGHTA, CDR2 FQGNSA. In DNA form, the CDR3 reads TGTGCCAGCAGCTTAGTAGGCAGTCCCTCTGGAAACACCATATATTTT. Its translation: CASSLVGSPSGNTIYF.